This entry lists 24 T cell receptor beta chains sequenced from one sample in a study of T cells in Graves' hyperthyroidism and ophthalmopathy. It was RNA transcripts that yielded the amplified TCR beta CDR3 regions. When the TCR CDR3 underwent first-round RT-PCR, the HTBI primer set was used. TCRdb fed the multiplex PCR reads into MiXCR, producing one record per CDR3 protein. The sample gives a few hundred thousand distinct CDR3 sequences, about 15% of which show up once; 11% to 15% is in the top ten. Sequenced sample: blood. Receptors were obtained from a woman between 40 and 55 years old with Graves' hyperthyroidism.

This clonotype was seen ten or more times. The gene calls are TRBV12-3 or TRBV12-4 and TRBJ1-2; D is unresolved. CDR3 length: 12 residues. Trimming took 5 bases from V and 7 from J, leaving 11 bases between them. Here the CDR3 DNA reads TGTGCCAGCAGTCAGGCCGTTGGTGGCTACACCTTC. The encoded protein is CASSQAVGGYTF.

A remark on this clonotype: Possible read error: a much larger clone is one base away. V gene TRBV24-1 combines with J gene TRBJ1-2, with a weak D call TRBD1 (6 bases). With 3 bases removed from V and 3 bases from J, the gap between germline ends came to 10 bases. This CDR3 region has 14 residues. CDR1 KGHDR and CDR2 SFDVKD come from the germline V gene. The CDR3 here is CATSDVGQHYGYTF. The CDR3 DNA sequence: TGTGCCACCAGTGATGTCGGACAGCACTATGGCTACACCTTC.

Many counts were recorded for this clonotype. The DNA for the CDR3 is TGTGCCACCTGGAGCGGGAGGGCGCTGGGGGCCGGGGAGCTGTTTTTT. This translates into CATWSGRALGAGELFF. This rearrangement joins TRBV12-3 or TRBV12-4 to TRBJ2-2, with 10 bases lining up with TRBD2. Trimming cost V 10 bases and J 6 bases; bases outside gene matches: 14. The length of the CDR3 is 16 residues.

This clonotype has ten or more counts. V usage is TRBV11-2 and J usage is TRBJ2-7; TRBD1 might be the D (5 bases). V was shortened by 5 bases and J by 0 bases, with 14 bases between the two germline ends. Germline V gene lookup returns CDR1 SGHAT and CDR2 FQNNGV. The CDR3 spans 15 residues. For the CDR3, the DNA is TGTGCCAGCAGCCAGGGCCCAGGAAGCTCCTACGAGCAGTACTTC. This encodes CASSQGPGSSYEQYF. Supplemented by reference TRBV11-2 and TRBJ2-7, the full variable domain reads EAGVAQSPRYKIIEKRQSVAFWCNPISGHATLYWYQQILGQGPKLLIQFQNNGVVDDSQLPKDRFSAERLKGVDSTLKIQPAKLEDSAVYLCASSQGPGSSYEQYFGPGTRLTVT.

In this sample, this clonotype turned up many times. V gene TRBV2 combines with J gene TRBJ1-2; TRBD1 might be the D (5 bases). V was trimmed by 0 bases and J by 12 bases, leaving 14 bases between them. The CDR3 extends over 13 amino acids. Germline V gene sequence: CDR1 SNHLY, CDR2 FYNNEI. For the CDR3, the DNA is TGTGCCAGCAGTGAAGCCCCCGGGGCAGAGCACACCTTC. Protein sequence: CASSEAPGAEHTF.

DNA of the CDR3: TGCAGTGCCCTGATTGGGACTAGCGGGAGCCCGATGAATGAGCAGTTCTTC. Residues: CSALIGTSGSPMNEQFF. The chain links TRBV20-1 to TRBJ2-1; 14 bases line up with TRBD2. CDR3 size: 17 residues. Germline lookup yields CDR1 DFQATT and CDR2 SNEGSKA (reference sequence). The J segment lost 7 bases and the V segment lost 6 bases, leaving 14 bases of the junction unmatched.

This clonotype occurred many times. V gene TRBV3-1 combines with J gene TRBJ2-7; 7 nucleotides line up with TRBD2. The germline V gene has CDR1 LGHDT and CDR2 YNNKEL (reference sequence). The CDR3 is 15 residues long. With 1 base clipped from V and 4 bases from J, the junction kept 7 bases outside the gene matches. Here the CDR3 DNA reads TGTGCCAGCAGCCAAGGGGGCGGGAGCAGGTACGAGCAGTACTTC. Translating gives CASSQGGGSRYEQYF.

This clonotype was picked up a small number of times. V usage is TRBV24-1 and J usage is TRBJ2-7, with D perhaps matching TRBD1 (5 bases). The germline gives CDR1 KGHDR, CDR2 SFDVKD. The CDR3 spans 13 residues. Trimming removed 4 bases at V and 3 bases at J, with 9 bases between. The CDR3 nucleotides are TGTGCCACCAGTGAACCAACAGGCTACGAGCAGTACTTC. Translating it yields CATSEPTGYEQYF.

The CDR3 is CASSLKGAYEQYF. The DNA for the CDR3 is TGTGCCAGCAGCTTAAAGGGGGCCTACGAGCAGTACTTC. The rearrangement links TRBV7-2 to TRBJ2-7; TRBD1 is a possible D gene (6 bases). Trimming removed 2 bases from V and 2 bases from J, with 7 bases in between. From germline, CDR1 is SGHTA and CDR2 FQGNSA. The CDR3 has 13 amino acids.

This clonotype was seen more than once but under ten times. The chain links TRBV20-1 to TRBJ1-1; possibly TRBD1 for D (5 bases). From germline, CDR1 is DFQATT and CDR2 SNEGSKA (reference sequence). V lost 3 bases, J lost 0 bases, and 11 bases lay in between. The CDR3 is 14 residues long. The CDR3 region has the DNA TGCAGTGCTAGTGATGGGGCGGTGAACACTGAAGCTTTCTTT. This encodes CSASDGAVNTEAFF.

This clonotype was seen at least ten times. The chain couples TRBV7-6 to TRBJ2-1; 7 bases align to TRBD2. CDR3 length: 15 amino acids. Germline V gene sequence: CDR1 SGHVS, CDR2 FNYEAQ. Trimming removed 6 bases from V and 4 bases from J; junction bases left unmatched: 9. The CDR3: CASSSLAEIYNEQFF. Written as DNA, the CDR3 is TGTGCCAGCAGTTCTCTAGCGGAGATATACAATGAGCAGTTCTTC.

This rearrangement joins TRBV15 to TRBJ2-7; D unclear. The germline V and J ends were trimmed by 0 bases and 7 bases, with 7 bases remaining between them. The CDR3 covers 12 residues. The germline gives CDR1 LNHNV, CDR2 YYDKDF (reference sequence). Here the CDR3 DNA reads TGTGCCACCAGCAGAGATCTTGGGGAGCAGTACTTC. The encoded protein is CATSRDLGEQYF.

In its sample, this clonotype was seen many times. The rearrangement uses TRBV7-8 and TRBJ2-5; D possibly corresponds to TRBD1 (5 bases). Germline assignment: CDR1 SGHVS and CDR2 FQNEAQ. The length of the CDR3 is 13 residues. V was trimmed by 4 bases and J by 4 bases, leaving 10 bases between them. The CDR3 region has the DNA TGTGCCAGCAGCTCGGACAAGTTAGAGACCCAGTACTTC. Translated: CASSSDKLETQYF.

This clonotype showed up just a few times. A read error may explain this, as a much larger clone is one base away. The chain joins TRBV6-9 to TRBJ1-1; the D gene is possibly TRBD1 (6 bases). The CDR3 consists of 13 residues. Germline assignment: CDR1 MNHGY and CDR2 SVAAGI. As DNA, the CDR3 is TGTGCCAGCAGTTCAGGGGTTTGGACTGGAGCTTTCTTT. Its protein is CASSSGVWTGAFF.

The CDR3 bases are TGTGCCATTGGGGAAGCTAGCTCGTACAATGAGCAGTTCTTC. Translated: CAIGEASSYNEQFF. The chain employs TRBV6-1 and TRBJ2-1, with a possible D match to TRBD2 (5 bases). Per germline, CDR1 MNHNS and CDR2 SASEGT. The CDR3 length is 14 residues. The germline V and J ends were trimmed by 10 bases and 4 bases, with 17 bases remaining between them.

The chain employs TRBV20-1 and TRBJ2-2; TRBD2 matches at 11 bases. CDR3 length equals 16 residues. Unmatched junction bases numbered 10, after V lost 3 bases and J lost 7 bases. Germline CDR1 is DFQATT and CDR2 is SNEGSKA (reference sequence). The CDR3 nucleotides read TGCAGTGCTAGCAAGGGGCCGGGACTAGCGGTCGGGGAGCTGTTTTTT. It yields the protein CSASKGPGLAVGELFF.

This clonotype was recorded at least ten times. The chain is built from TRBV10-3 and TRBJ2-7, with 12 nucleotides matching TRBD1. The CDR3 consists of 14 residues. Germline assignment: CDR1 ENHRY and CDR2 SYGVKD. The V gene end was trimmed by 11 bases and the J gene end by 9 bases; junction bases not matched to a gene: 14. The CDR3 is CASKSGTGGAVQYF. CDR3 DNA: TGTGCCTCTAAATCGGGGACAGGGGGCGCGGTGCAGTACTTC.

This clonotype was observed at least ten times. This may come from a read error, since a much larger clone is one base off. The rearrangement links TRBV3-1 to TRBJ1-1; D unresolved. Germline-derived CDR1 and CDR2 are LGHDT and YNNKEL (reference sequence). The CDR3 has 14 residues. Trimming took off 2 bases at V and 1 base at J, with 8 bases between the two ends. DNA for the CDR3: TGTGCCAGCAGCCAACCACGGGGGAACACTGAAGCTTTCTTT. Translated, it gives CASSQPRGNTEAFF.

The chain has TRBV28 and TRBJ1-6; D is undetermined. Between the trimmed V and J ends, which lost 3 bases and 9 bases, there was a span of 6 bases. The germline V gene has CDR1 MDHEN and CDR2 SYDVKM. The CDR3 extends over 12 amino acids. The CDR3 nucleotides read TGTGCCAGCAGTTTCGGGCTTTCACCCCTCCACTTT. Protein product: CASSFGLSPLHF.

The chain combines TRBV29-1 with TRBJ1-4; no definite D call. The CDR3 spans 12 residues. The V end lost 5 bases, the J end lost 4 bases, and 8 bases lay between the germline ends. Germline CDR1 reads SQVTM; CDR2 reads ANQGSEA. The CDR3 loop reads CSVLMGNEKLFF. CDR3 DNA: TGCAGCGTTTTGATGGGTAATGAAAAACTGTTTTTT.

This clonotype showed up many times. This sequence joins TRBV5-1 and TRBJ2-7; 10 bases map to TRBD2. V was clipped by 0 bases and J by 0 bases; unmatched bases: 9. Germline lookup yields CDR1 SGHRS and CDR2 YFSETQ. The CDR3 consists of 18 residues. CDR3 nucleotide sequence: TGCGCCAGCAGCTTGGCGGTTACTAGCGGGGAGAGCTCCTACGAGCAGTACTTC. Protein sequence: CASSLAVTSGESSYEQYF. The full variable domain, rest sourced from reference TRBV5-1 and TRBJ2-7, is KAGVTQTPRYLIKTRGQQVTLSCSPISGHRSVSWYQQTPGQGLQFLFEYFSETQRNKGNFPGRFSGRQFSNSRSEMNVSTLELGDSALYLCASSLAVTSGESSYEQYFGPGTRLTVT.

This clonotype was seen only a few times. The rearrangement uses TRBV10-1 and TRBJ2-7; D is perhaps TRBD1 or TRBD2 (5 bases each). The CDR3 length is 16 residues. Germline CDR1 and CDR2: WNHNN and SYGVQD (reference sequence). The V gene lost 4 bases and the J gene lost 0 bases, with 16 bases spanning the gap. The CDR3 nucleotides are TGCGCCAGCAGTGGCGGACTCCCGACAGTCTCCTACGAGCAGTACTTC. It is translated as CASSGGLPTVSYEQYF.

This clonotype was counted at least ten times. The CDR3 here is CASSFGRGTEAFF. The DNA for the CDR3 is TGTGCCAGCAGCTTCGGTCGCGGCACTGAAGCTTTCTTT. The gene calls are TRBV7-2 and TRBJ1-1, with D unresolved. Germline loops: CDR1 SGHTA, CDR2 FQGNSA. CDR3 length equals 13 residues. With 3 bases removed from V and 4 bases from J, the gap between germline ends came to 9 bases.

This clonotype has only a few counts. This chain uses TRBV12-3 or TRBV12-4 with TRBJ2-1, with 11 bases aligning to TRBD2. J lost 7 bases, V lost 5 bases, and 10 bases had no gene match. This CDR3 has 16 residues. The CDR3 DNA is TGTGCCAGCAGTCCATCACTAGCGGGAGTTAAAAATGAGCAGTTCTTC. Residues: CASSPSLAGVKNEQFF.